The 27 T cell receptor beta chains reported below all come from one sample, sequenced in a study of cytotoxic CD8 clonotypes in ibrutinib-treated CLL. Produced via immunoSEQ multiplex PCR; TCRdb's table is partial and in-frame only. The sample includes fewer than 100,000 clones, around 79% of them seen just once. Sequences were derived from PBMCs, sampled after 12 months of ibrutinib treatment. These receptors all come from a human donor with chronic lymphocytic leukemia.

V usage is TRBV6-6 and J usage is TRBJ1-1, with D perhaps matching TRBD1 (6 bases). The CDR3 is 14 amino acids. The germline V gene encodes CDR1 MNHNY and CDR2 SVGAGI (reference sequence). The ends were cut back, 4 bases at V and 1 base at J, with 10 bases in the middle. CDR3 coding DNA: TGTGCCAGCAGTTGGGGGCCGCCGAACACTGAAGCTTTCTTT. As protein: CASSWGPPNTEAFF.

This clone was recorded a few times. The chain joins TRBV27 to TRBJ2-5; 13 bases match TRBD2. After removal of 2 bases from V and 9 bases from J, the junction contained 9 bases not matched to a gene. The CDR3 spans 16 residues. Germline CDR1 is MNHEY and CDR2 is SMNVEV (reference sequence). The CDR3 loop reads CASSLTTSGRPGAQYF. The CDR3 DNA reads as TGTGCCAGCAGTTTAACGACTAGCGGGAGGCCTGGGGCCCAGTACTTC.

The rearrangement joins TRBV19 to TRBJ1-5; D might be TRBD1 (5 bases). The CDR3 is made up of 18 amino acids. CDR1 is LNHDA, CDR2 SQIVND, per germline (reference sequence). Trimming removed 1 base at V and 0 bases at J, with 16 bases between. CDR3 amino acids: CASSIGGATVYSNQPQHF. The CDR3 DNA sequence: TGTGCCAGTAGTATAGGCGGGGCGACCGTCTATAGCAATCAGCCCCAGCATTTT.

The chain uses TRBV7-6 and TRBJ2-1; 12 bases are a match to TRBD1. The CDR3 length is 15 residues. Germline CDR1 reads SGHVS; CDR2 reads FNYEAQ. V was clipped by 5 bases and J by 4 bases; unmatched bases: 3. The CDR3 sequence: CASSRGQGAYNEQFF. As DNA, the CDR3 is TGTGCCAGCAGCCGGGGACAGGGGGCTTACAATGAGCAGTTCTTC.

This clone was recorded many times. V gene TRBV7-2 combines with J gene TRBJ2-6; no firm D call. Germline loops: CDR1 SGHTA, CDR2 FQGNSA. V was shortened by 1 base and J by 8 bases, with 12 bases between the two germline ends. The CDR3 is 15 residues long. CDR3 sequence reads: CASSLVPHPTNVLTF. The DNA for the CDR3 is TGTGCCAGCAGCTTAGTGCCCCACCCGACCAACGTCCTGACTTTC.

The CDR3, as DNA: TGTGCCAGCTCACCAGTTAGCGCGGGCTACACCTTC. Translation: CASSPVSAGYTF. J is TRBJ1-2 and V is TRBV18; D remains unclear. V dropped 2 bases and J dropped 8 bases, with 9 bases sitting between them. The germline V gene encodes CDR1 KGHSH and CDR2 LQKENI. The CDR3 contains 12 residues.

This chain uses TRBV7-9 with TRBJ2-7, with a weak D call TRBD2 (5 bases). The V end lost 5 bases, the J end lost 4 bases, and 15 bases lay between the germline ends. CDR1 and CDR2 from the germline V gene are SEHNR and FQNEAQ (reference sequence). The CDR3 is made up of 14 amino acids. CDR3 DNA: TGTGCCAGCAGCAAGGACGGGATGTCATACGAGCAGTACTTC. Translating gives CASSKDGMSYEQYF.

This chain connects TRBV6-5 to TRBJ1-1; D perhaps matches TRBD1 (5 bases). Trimming shortened V by 6 bases and J by 7 bases, and 21 bases separated the two germline ends. CDR3 length: 15 amino acids. Germline CDR1 reads MNHEY; CDR2 reads SVGAGI. DNA for the CDR3: TGTGCCAGCAGACCACCGACAGCCCTGGGGGGTGAAGCTTTCTTT. Translated: CASRPPTALGGEAFF.

This clone has only a few counts. The chain carries TRBV30 and TRBJ1-1, with no clear D. The CDR3 contains 13 residues. The V and J ends lost 4 bases and 1 base respectively, with 10 bases between them. Germline V gene data show CDR1 as GTSNPN and CDR2 as SVGIG (reference sequence). The CDR3, as DNA: TGTGCCTGGAAGTATCGGGGGAACACTGAAGCTTTCTTT. It yields the protein CAWKYRGNTEAFF.

This chain uses TRBV4-3 with TRBJ1-2; 8 bases are shared with TRBD1. The V gene end was trimmed by 3 bases and the J gene end by 4 bases; junction bases not matched to a gene: 10. The CDR3 runs 16 residues. The germline CDR1 and CDR2 sequences are LGHNA and YSLEER. The CDR3 sequence is CASSQGNRGGTYGYTF. The CDR3 DNA is TGCGCCAGCAGCCAGGGAAACAGGGGGGGCACCTATGGCTACACCTTC.

The V gene is TRBV4-3, the J gene TRBJ2-7; D might be TRBD1 (6 bases). Per germline, CDR1 LGHNA and CDR2 YSLEER. CDR3 length: 15 residues. The V end lost 1 base, the J end lost 7 bases, and 17 bases lay between the germline ends. The CDR3 sequence is CASSQAAHRVGEQYF. For the CDR3, the DNA is TGCGCCAGCAGCCAAGCCGCCCACAGGGTTGGGGAGCAGTACTTC.

The rearrangement links TRBV4-3 to TRBJ1-2; 7 nucleotides align to TRBD1. Germline lookup yields CDR1 LGHNA and CDR2 YSLEER. CDR3 length: 14 residues. After removal of 1 base from V and 2 bases from J, the junction contained 1 base not matched to a gene. CDR3 sequence: CASSQGTGNYGYTF. CDR3 nucleotide sequence: TGCGCCAGCAGCCAAGGGACAGGCAACTATGGCTACACCTTC.

This chain joins TRBV2 and TRBJ1-1; unclear D gene. Per germline, CDR1 SNHLY and CDR2 FYNNEI. The CDR3 length is 11 residues. V lost 3 bases, J lost 6 bases, and 5 bases lay in between. CDR3 residues: CASSEDSEAFF. The CDR3 bases are TGTGCCAGCAGTGAGGACTCTGAAGCTTTCTTT.

The gene calls are TRBV7-9 and TRBJ2-2, with TRBD2 as a possible D gene (5 bases). The V end was cut by 2 bases, the J end by 14 bases, with 9 bases between. CDR3 length: 11 residues. Per the germline V gene, CDR1 is SEHNR and CDR2 is FQNEAQ (reference sequence). DNA of the CDR3: TGTGCCAGCAGCTTATCCCGGGGTCTGTTTTTT. This sequence encodes CASSLSRGLFF.

Only one count was recorded for this clone. The chain carries TRBV6-6 and TRBJ2-7; 7 bases align to TRBD1. Trimming took 7 bases from V and 12 from J; bases not matched to a gene: 15. This CDR3 has 13 amino acids. CDR1 and CDR2 from the germline V gene are MNHNY and SVGAGI (reference sequence). DNA for the CDR3: TGTGCCAGCAATGATCCGGGACAGCCTGAGGCGTACTTC. Its translation is CASNDPGQPEAYF.

The CDR3 bases are TGTGCCAGCTCACCGGGCGCGAACACTGAAGCTTTCTTT. Protein sequence: CASSPGANTEAFF. This sequence joins TRBV18 and TRBJ1-1, with D hard to call. Trimming left V 3 bases short and J 1 base short, with 6 bases between. The V gene's germline CDR1 is KGHSH and CDR2 LQKENI. This CDR3 has 13 residues.

This clone was seen a few times. As DNA, the CDR3 is TGTGCCAGCTCACCGGACAGGGAGCAGTACTTC. Amino acids: CASSPDREQYF. The chain employs TRBV18 and TRBJ2-7; 7 bases line up with TRBD1. The germline CDR1 and CDR2 sequences are KGHSH and LQKENI. There are 11 residues in the CDR3. Trimming removed 3 bases from V and 7 bases from J; junction bases left unmatched: 0.

J is TRBJ1-2 and V is TRBV28; 7 nucleotides line up with TRBD1. Trimming at V came to 7 bases and at J to 5 bases, leaving 4 bases not matched to a gene. In germline, CDR1 is MDHEN, CDR2 SYDVKM. The CDR3 extends over 12 amino acids. CDR3 residues: CASKQGGYGYTF. For the CDR3, the DNA is TGTGCCAGCAAGCAGGGGGGGTATGGCTACACCTTC.

The chain has TRBV4-2 and TRBJ2-3, with 10 bases lining up with TRBD2. This CDR3 has 17 residues. Looked up from germline, CDR1 is LGHNA and CDR2 is YNFKEQ. V lost 1 base, J lost 5 bases, and 9 bases stayed unmatched. CDR3 DNA sequence: TGTGCCAGCAGCCAAGGCTTCAGCGGGGGGGCGGTAGATACGCAGTATTTT. Translating it yields CASSQGFSGGAVDTQYF.

The J gene is TRBJ2-3, the V gene TRBV11-3; TRBD2 matches 10 bases. The CDR3 length is 17 residues. The germline gives CDR1 SGHNT, CDR2 YENEEA. The V segment lost 5 bases and the J segment 10 bases; nucleotides outside the gene matches: 18. Written as DNA, the CDR3 is TGTGCCAGCAGCAGCCCCACTAGCGGGGAGGCTCCAGGGGCGCAGTATTTT. Its translation: CASSSPTSGEAPGAQYF.

The V call is TRBV5-1, the J call TRBJ1-4; TRBD1 matches 12 bases. The CDR3 has 17 amino acids. Germline V gene data show CDR1 as SGHRS and CDR2 as YFSETQ. V gave up 0 bases and J gave up 7 bases; unmatched junction bases: 7. The CDR3 region is CASSLGGTGGAGEKLFF. The CDR3 region has the DNA TGCGCCAGCAGCTTGGGCGGGACAGGGGGCGCAGGTGAAAAACTGTTTTTT.

This clone is a singleton in its sample. The gene calls are TRBV7-9 and TRBJ1-4; D not certain. V lost 5 bases to trimming and J lost 5 bases, with 9 bases between them. The CDR3 is made up of 13 amino acids. Per germline, CDR1 SEHNR and CDR2 FQNEAQ (reference sequence). The CDR3 DNA reads as TGTGCCAGCAGCCGCGGGCAGAATGAAAAACTGTTTTTT. Residues: CASSRGQNEKLFF.

The CDR3 coding sequence is TGTGCCAGCAGCCGGGGAGGGACAGGGGTCGGGGAGCTGTTTTTT. Its protein is CASSRGGTGVGELFF. J is TRBJ2-2 and V is TRBV4-2; the match to TRBD1 covers 10 bases. Germline CDR1 reads LGHNA; CDR2 reads YNFKEQ. V trimming: 4 bases; J trimming: 7 bases; junction bases outside the gene matches: 6. CDR3 length equals 15 residues.

Comment on this clone: This could be a read error, since a much larger clone is one nucleotide away. The J gene is TRBJ2-2, the V gene TRBV6-4; 14 nucleotides agree with TRBD2. V shed 6 bases and J 4 bases; nucleotides not matched to a gene: 1. The CDR3 is 15 amino acids. Per germline, CDR1 MRHNA and CDR2 SNTAGT. CDR3 nucleotide sequence: TGTGCCAGCAGCGGACTAGCGGGGGGCACCGGGGAGCTGTTTTTT. Amino acids: CASSGLAGGTGELFF.

The chain employs TRBV6-6 and TRBJ2-1; D possibly corresponds to TRBD2 (5 bases). Per germline, CDR1 MNHNY and CDR2 SVGAGI (reference sequence). This CDR3 spans 13 amino acids. V was cut by 0 bases and J by 9 bases, with 9 bases left in between. CDR3 loop: CASSYSGAGEQFF. The CDR3 DNA is TGTGCCAGCAGTTACTCTGGCGCGGGTGAGCAGTTCTTC.

The chain employs TRBV28 and TRBJ2-2; the match to TRBD1 covers 11 bases. The CDR3 spans 16 residues. Germline lookup yields CDR1 MDHEN and CDR2 SYDVKM. The trim removed 8 bases at V and 8 bases at J, leaving 13 bases unmatched. CDR3 DNA: TGTGCCAGCCGAAACTCCGGGACAGGGGGTCCGGGGGAGCTGTTTTTT. Translating gives CASRNSGTGGPGELFF. The complete variable domain, with remaining parts taken from reference TRBV28 and TRBJ2-2, reads DVKVTQSSRYLVKRTGEKVFLECVQDMDHENMFWYRQDPGLGLRLIYFSYDVKMKEKGDIPEGYSVSREKKERFSLILESASTNQTSMYLCASRNSGTGGPGELFFGEGSRLTVL.

V usage is TRBV28 and J usage is TRBJ2-4, with D perhaps TRBD2 (5 bases). The CDR3 is 13 amino acids. Germline lookup yields CDR1 MDHEN and CDR2 SYDVKM. V gave up 5 bases and J gave up 0 bases, with 5 bases separating them. The CDR3 nucleotides read TGTGCCAGCAGTGGACTAGCCAAAAACATTCAGTACTTC. Protein product: CASSGLAKNIQYF.